Listed below are T cell receptor beta chains from one sample, sequenced in a study of lymphopenia after photon versus proton radiotherapy. Assay used: immunoSEQ multiplex PCR; TCRdb lists only in-frame clones, some missing. The sample records roughly 76,000 clones, about 90% being singletons. Material: peripheral blood, obtained from a patient treated with photon-based radiotherapy. These receptors were collected from a woman aged 40 to 50 with cholangiocarcinoma. Both conserved end residues are part of each CDR3.

v_gene,len,CDR3aa
TRBV6-1,17,CASSAGTDYHSTGELFF
TRBV29-1,10,CSGGNTEAFF
TRBV5-1,15,CASSRAGISADTQYF
TRBV30,15,CAWSLGGPSTDTQYF
TRBV5-6,17,CASSFSTLAGVHNEQFF
TRBV7-2,12,CASSLAPGTVRF
TRBV5-1,18,CASSPPGWIAGVKNEQYF
TRBV6-6,13,CASTSGGGYEQYF
TRBV6-5,13,CASSPSIGQPQHF
TRBV7-8,14,CASSLGLAGYEQYF
TRBV7-9,14,CASSLTGSNYGYTF
TRBV28,13,CASTRPSTYEQYF
TRBV19,15,CASSIEGTGLPPQHF
TRBV30,11,CAWSVWPSAGF
TRBV2,15,CASTLGGSGTDTQYF
TRBV2,12,CASKANTGELFF
TRBV6-5,16,CASSYAGGGGTDTQYF
TRBV6-1,15,CASSGTGTGERKLFF
TRBV7-9,17,CASSSPRTSGSTDTQYF
TRBV6-4,15,CASEQGPAWDTEAFF
TRBV4-3,14,CASSPRTGLAEQYF
TRBV6-1,13,CASSLQVNTEAFF
TRBV7-2,14,CASIRPESYNEQFF
TRBV5-1,18,CASSLGLRKLSGANVLTF
TRBV10-1,13,CATQEGGTDTQYF
TRBV6-1,14,CASSDNVANQPQHF
TRBV9,16,CASSVAAGGSGDTQYF
TRBV20-1,11,CSARDRSVAFF
TRBV30,15,CAWSSLAGSYNEQFF
TRBV2,14,CASNRGRNTGELFF
TRBV7-2,13,CASSRPGPSPYWF
TRBV23-1,16,CASSLDQGQTNEKLFF
TRBV30,15,CAWRGQGGRNYGYTF
TRBV9,15,CASSVEDSTNYGYTF
TRBV7-6,15,CASSLAAGIAGTQYF
TRBV5-4,16,CASSPPMGQGLYGYTF
TRBV2,15,CASSEGQAQSYEQYF
TRBV27,15,CASSDPSGVYNEQFF
TRBV9,16,CASSVSPEDRRNTIYF
TRBV7-2,14,CASSLAGQAGELFF
TRBV12-5,15,CASGLDGQGGGFAFF
TRBV25-1,14,CASSVGDSSYEQYF
TRBV7-2,13,CASSSVVGNTIYF
TRBV28,16,CASSLVGQGNSYEQYF
TRBV5-6,18,CASSLPPRGEATNEKLFF
TRBV5-4,16,CASSPLGGAKAGELFF
TRBV27,16,CASSTLAGDRSDEQFF
TRBV6-5,14,CASRSTSFTGELFF
TRBV14,13,CASTSTPVHGYTF